This T cell receptor beta chain was found in a study of shared clonotypes between healthy human individuals. The assay was immunoSEQ multiplex PCR, and TCRdb's table has in-frame clones only and misses some. The table records over 1.5 million clones, 98% of them present only once. In regard to this clone: Its antigen is not known.

Regarding the study as a whole: Some naive CD4 clonotypes, around 5%, turned up in common across several donors. The rarefaction results pointed to incomplete sorted-subset sequencing despite large depth.

The CDR3 has 16 residues. Germline V lookup: CDR1 MGHRA, CDR2 YSYEKL. With 1 base removed from V and 1 base from J, the gap between germline ends came to 10 bases. The gene calls are TRBV4-1 and TRBJ2-2; the D gene is possibly TRBD2 (5 bases). This TCR derives from a man aged 30 to 39 in good health. Sequencing input: naive CD4+ T cells sorted from blood. Stated subset: CD45RA+ positively selected. In DNA form, the CDR3 reads TGCGCCAGCAGCCAAGTCAGCGGAGGGAACACCGGGGAGCTGTTTTTT. Its translation is CASSQVSGGNTGELFF.